This record covers a single T cell receptor beta chain. This entry belongs to a study of blood T cell repertoires in COVID-19. Study-level information: Acute and convalescent COVID-19 samples came from the United States, Italy and Spain. In each case, the material was cDNA or gDNA derived from T cells, B-cell-depleted T cells, or PBMCs.

V dropped 6 bases and J dropped 3; count of bases not matched to a gene: 8. The CDR3 covers 15 residues. Germline V gene lookup returns CDR1 MDHEN and CDR2 SYDVKM. The assay was immunoSEQ multiplex PCR, and TCRdb's table has in-frame clones only and misses some. The sample lists under 300,000 clones, about 85% occurring once. The source is a human donor in a cohort sampled during active COVID-19. The sample was peripheral blood. The V and J genes are TRBV28 and TRBJ2-7; 10 bases fit TRBD1. In DNA form, the CDR3 reads TGTGCCAGCAGAGGGACGGGACAGGGGATCTACGAGCAGTACTTC. It encodes CASRGTGQGIYEQYF. Full variable domain (missing parts from reference TRBV28 and TRBJ2-7): DVKVTQSSRYLVKRTGEKVFLECVQDMDHENMFWYRQDPGLGLRLIYFSYDVKMKEKGDIPEGYSVSREKKERFSLILESASTNQTSMYLCASRGTGQGIYEQYFGPGTRLTVT.